The rows below give T cell receptor beta chains drawn from one sample of a study of T cells after somatic rescue of genetic block. Using immunoSEQ multiplex PCR, the repertoire was profiled, and TCRdb retains in-frame clones only, with some absent. There are roughly 71,000 clones in the sample; around 90% occur only once, and less than 3.5% lies in the top ten. Sequencing used peripheral blood mononuclear cells (PBMCs). All receptors come from a man aged 30 to 45. CDR3s include the opening cysteine and the closing phenylalanine or tryptophan. A D gene is named only where the DNA matches it firmly. For some rows the clone size is stated as once, few or many, or as a class when expanded; others skip it.

J gene | clone size | CDR3 length | V gene | D gene | CDR3 DNA | CDR3 protein
TRBJ2-5 | - | 12 | TRBV10-3 | - | TGTGCCATCAGTGAGCCGGCGAGGGCTATGTACTTC | CAISEPARAMYF
TRBJ2-1 | - | 15 | TRBV7-6 | - | TGTGCCAGCAGCTTAGATGGCGGTGGCTACAATGAGCAGTTCTTC | CASSLDGGGYNEQFF
TRBJ1-4 | - | 17 | TRBV2 | TRBD1 | TGTGCCAGCAGTGGACCGACAGGGAGGGACTTTAATGAAAAACTGTTTTTT | CASSGPTGRDFNEKLFF
TRBJ1-3 | - | 15 | TRBV7-2 | - | TGTGCCAGCAGCTTAGCGCTACGTTCTGGAAACACCATATATTTT | CASSLALRSGNTIYF
TRBJ2-3 | - | 18 | TRBV1 | - | TGCACCAGCAGCCAAGCCGGGACTAGCGGGACCTGCACAGATACGCAGTATTTT | CTSSQAGTSGTCTDTQYF
TRBJ2-7 | - | 14 | TRBV6-5 | TRBD2 | TGTGCCAGCAGTTACTCTTGGGGGGGGTACGAGCAGTACTTC | CASSYSWGGYEQYF
TRBJ1-5 | - | 15 | TRBV19 | - | TGTGCCAGTAGGCCTGGGACCTATCCCAATCAGCCCCAGCATTTT | CASRPGTYPNQPQHF
TRBJ1-2 | - | 15 | TRBV6-1 | TRBD1 | TGTGCCAGCATTTCTTTCCAGACAGGGAAAGGGGGCTACACCTTC | CASISFQTGKGGYTF
TRBJ1-1 | - | 13 | TRBV27 | TRBD1 | TGTGCCAGCAGTTTATACAGGGGCCTAGAAGCTTTCTTT | CASSLYRGLEAFF
TRBJ2-1 | - | 16 | TRBV9 | TRBD2 | TGTGCCAGCAGCGAAAAGCGGGGGGGTATCTACAATGAGCAGTTCTTC | CASSEKRGGIYNEQFF
TRBJ2-3 | - | 14 | TRBV11-3 | - | TGTGCCAGCAGCTTGGGGGGTACGACAGATACGCAGTATTTT | CASSLGGTTDTQYF
TRBJ2-2 | once | 12 | TRBV6-6 | - | TGTGCCAGCAACGCAGCAGGCGGGGAGCTGTTTTTT | CASNAAGGELFF
TRBJ1-2 | once | 17 | TRBV5-1 | TRBD1 | TGCGCCAGCAGCGCCTCTGCCGGGACAGGGATTTTGGGTGGCTACACCTTC | CASSASAGTGILGGYTF
TRBJ1-1 | - | 17 | TRBV5-6 | TRBD1 | TGTGCCAGCAGCCTAGCCGACAGGGGGCAGGTAGACACTGAAGCTTTCTTT | CASSLADRGQVDTEAFF
TRBJ1-2 | - | 13 | TRBV4-3 | - | TGCGCCAGCAGCCAAGACAGGGGCGGCGGCTACACCTTC | CASSQDRGGGYTF
TRBJ2-1 | once | 15 | TRBV7-8 | TRBD1 | TGTGCCAGCAGCTTGGGGAGGCAGGGGGCCAATGAGCAGTTCTTC | CASSLGRQGANEQFF
TRBJ2-2 | - | 14 | TRBV11-2 | TRBD1 | TGTGCCAGCATCCCGGACAGGGCGGGCGGGGAGCTGTTTTTT | CASIPDRAGGELFF
TRBJ1-3 | - | 13 | TRBV6-1 | - | TGTGCCACCCGATTGGGGGGCAGGAACACCATATATTTT | CATRLGGRNTIYF
TRBJ2-1 | - | 21 | TRBV18 | TRBD2 | TGTGCCAGCTCACTACGGACTAGCGGGAGGCCGACCGGGAGCTCCTACAATGAGCAGTTCTTC | CASSLRTSGRPTGSSYNEQFF
TRBJ1-1 | - | 13 | TRBV19 | TRBD1 | TGTGCCAGTACCGACAGGGTGAACACTGAAGCTTTCTTT | CASTDRVNTEAFF
TRBJ1-5 | - | 16 | TRBV10-3 | - | TGTGCCATCAGTGAGTCGATGGGACTTAGCAATCAGCCCCAGCATTTT | CAISESMGLSNQPQHF
TRBJ2-1 | - | 19 | TRBV9 | TRBD2 | TGTGCCAGCAGCGAACCACGGACTAGCGGGGGCCAATTTTACAATGAGCAGTTCTTC | CASSEPRTSGGQFYNEQFF
TRBJ1-1 | - | 15 | TRBV6-6 | - | TGTGCCAGTAAAAGAGACGGGGCAAAGAACACTGAAGCTTTCTTT | CASKRDGAKNTEAFF
TRBJ2-7 | - | 15 | TRBV11-1 | TRBD1 | TGTGCCAGCAGCCCTGGGACAGGGGGCTCCTACGAGCAGTACTTC | CASSPGTGGSYEQYF
TRBJ2-7 | once | 15 | TRBV28 | - | TGTGCCAGCAGTTTTCGACAGACATTCTCCTACGAGCAGTACTTC | CASSFRQTFSYEQYF
TRBJ2-3 | - | 24 | TRBV6-7 | TRBD2 | TGTGCCAGCAGTTACGGTCAGGCCATACCCAACCGGACTAGCGGCCGTAGTTACACAGATACGCAGTATTTT | CASSYGQAIPNRTSGRSYTDTQYF
TRBJ1-4 | - | 15 | TRBV18 | - | TGTGCCAGCTCTCGGACAGCCCCGGGTAATGAAAAACTGTTTTTT | CASSRTAPGNEKLFF
TRBJ2-2 | - | 16 | TRBV5-6 | - | TGTGCCAGCAGCTTACCCGGGACAACGAACACCGGGGAGCTGTTTTTT | CASSLPGTTNTGELFF
TRBJ1-6 | - | 14 | TRBV11-2 | TRBD1 | TGTGCCAGCAGAAGCTACAGGGGAGAGTCACCCCTCCACTTT | CASRSYRGESPLHF
TRBJ2-3 | - | 14 | TRBV5-1 | - | TGCGCCAGCAGCTTGGCGGCAGCGGCGGATACGCAGTATTTT | CASSLAAAADTQYF
TRBJ1-6 | - | 14 | TRBV7-6 | TRBD1 | TGTGCCAGCAGCCAGACAGGGCCAAATTCACCCCTCCACTTT | CASSQTGPNSPLHF
TRBJ1-2 | once | 13 | TRBV4-1 | TRBD1 | TGCGCCAGCAGCCGAGGGACAGGGAATGGCTACACCTTC | CASSRGTGNGYTF
TRBJ2-1 | once | 14 | TRBV19 | - | TGTGCCAGTAGTATAGTGGCAGGGAGAGTTGAGCAGTTCTTC | CASSIVAGRVEQFF
TRBJ2-3 | - | 16 | TRBV5-1 | TRBD1 | TGCGCCAGCAGCTTGCGCGGGACAGGAGACACAGATACGCAGTATTTT | CASSLRGTGDTDTQYF
TRBJ1-1 | - | 11 | TRBV19 | - | TGTGCCACGGGAGGTAGCTCTGAAGCTTTCTTT | CATGGSSEAFF
TRBJ2-3 | - | 17 | TRBV5-1 | TRBD2 | TGCGCCAGCAGCTGGAGACTAGCGGGGGCCCTCACAGATACGCAGTATTTT | CASSWRLAGALTDTQYF
TRBJ1-1 | - | 13 | TRBV5-1 | TRBD1 | TGCGCCAGCAGCTTGGAGCAGGGGGCGGAAGCTTTCTTT | CASSLEQGAEAFF
TRBJ2-7 | - | 11 | TRBV13 | - | TGTGCCAGCAGCTTATACCACGAGCAGTACTTC | CASSLYHEQYF
TRBJ1-4 | - | 14 | TRBV9 | - | TGTGCCAGCAGCCCCACAGGTCTGAATGAAAAACTGTTTTTT | CASSPTGLNEKLFF
TRBJ1-5 | - | 15 | TRBV9 | - | TGTGCCAGCAGCGTAGGAGAGGATAGCAATCAGCCCCAGCATTTT | CASSVGEDSNQPQHF
TRBJ2-7 | many | 14 | TRBV28 | TRBD1 | TGTGCCAGCAGTTCCTCGGACAGGGTCTACGAGCAGTACTTC | CASSSSDRVYEQYF
TRBJ2-1 | - | 12 | TRBV6-5 | - | TGTGCCAGCAGTTACTCGCGACATGAGCAGTTCTTC | CASSYSRHEQFF
TRBJ2-1 | - | 13 | TRBV15 | - | TGTGCCACCAGTTCGACGGTGAGGGGTGAGCAGTTCTTC | CATSSTVRGEQFF
TRBJ2-1 | - | 16 | TRBV6-1 | TRBD2 | TGTGCCAGCAGTGCCCTCACTAGCGGGGGGAACAATGAGCAGTTCTTC | CASSALTSGGNNEQFF